These 3 T cell receptor beta chains originate from one sample sequenced in a study of blood T cell repertoires in COVID-19. The repertoire was sequenced with immunoSEQ multiplex PCR; TCRdb's copy has only in-frame clones and lacks some. This table holds roughly 300,000 clones, approximately 86% found once. The sequenced sample consisted of PBMCs or T cells enriched from blood (not recorded which). These TCRs come from a middle-aged woman with acute COVID-19.

J is TRBJ1-2 and V is TRBV7-8; the match to TRBD1 covers 8 bases. After removal of 3 bases from V and 0 bases from J, the junction contained 3 bases not matched to a gene. CDR3 size: 15 residues. Per germline, CDR1 SGHVS and CDR2 FQNEAQ. CDR3 residues: CASSLRTGTNYGYTF. The CDR3 DNA reads TGTGCCAGCAGCTTGAGGACAGGGACTAACTATGGCTACACCTTC.

The gene calls are TRBV6-1 and TRBJ2-7; 9 positions agree with TRBD1. V shed 3 bases, J shed 2 bases, and the junction held 5 bases outside the gene matches. Germline CDR1 and CDR2: MNHNS and SASEGT. CDR3 length: 15 amino acids. The CDR3 loop is CASSDAGTGPYEQYF. The CDR3 DNA reads as TGTGCCAGCAGTGACGCCGGGACAGGGCCCTACGAGCAGTACTTC.

Only a few counts were recorded for this clone. V gene TRBV9 combines with J gene TRBJ1-5; 10 nucleotides align to TRBD1. Germline loops: CDR1 SGDLS, CDR2 YYNGEE. There are 15 residues in the CDR3. The V segment lost 3 bases and the J segment 2 bases; nucleotides outside the gene matches: 2. The CDR3 nucleotides read TGTGCCAGCAGCGGCGGGACAGGGGGCAATCAGCCCCAGCATTTT. Translated: CASSGGTGGNQPQHF.